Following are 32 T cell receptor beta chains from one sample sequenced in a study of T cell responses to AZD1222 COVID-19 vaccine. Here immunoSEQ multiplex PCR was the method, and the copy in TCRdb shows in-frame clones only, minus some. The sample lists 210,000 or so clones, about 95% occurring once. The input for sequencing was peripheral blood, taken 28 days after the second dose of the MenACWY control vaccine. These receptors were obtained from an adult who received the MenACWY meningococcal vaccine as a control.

The CDR3 DNA reads as TGTGCCAGCAGCACGCAGGGAAGGCAGAAGTACTACGAGCAGTACTTC. Its protein product is CASSTQGRQKYYEQYF. V gene TRBV21-1 combines with J gene TRBJ2-7; TRBD1 is the table's D call, not checked against the DNA. TRBV21-1 constitutes a pseudogene. The CDR3 sequence is 16 residues long.

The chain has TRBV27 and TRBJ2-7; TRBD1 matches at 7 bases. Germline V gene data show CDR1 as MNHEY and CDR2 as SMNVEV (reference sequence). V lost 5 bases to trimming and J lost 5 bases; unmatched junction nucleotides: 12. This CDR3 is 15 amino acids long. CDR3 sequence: CASSPTLIDRDEQYF. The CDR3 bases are TGTGCCAGCAGTCCAACCCTTATTGACAGGGACGAGCAGTACTTC.

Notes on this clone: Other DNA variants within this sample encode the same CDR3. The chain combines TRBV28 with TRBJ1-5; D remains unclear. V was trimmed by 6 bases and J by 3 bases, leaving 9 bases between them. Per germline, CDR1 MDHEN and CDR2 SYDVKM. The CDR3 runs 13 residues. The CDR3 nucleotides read TGTGCCAGCAGGGCTCCCTCCAATCAGCCCCAGCATTTT. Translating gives CASRAPSNQPQHF.

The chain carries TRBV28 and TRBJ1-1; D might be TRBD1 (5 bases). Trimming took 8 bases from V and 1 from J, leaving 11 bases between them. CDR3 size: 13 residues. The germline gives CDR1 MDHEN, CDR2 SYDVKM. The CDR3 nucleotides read TGTGCCAGCCGAGACAGAGCGAACACTGAAGCTTTCTTT. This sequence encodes CASRDRANTEAFF.

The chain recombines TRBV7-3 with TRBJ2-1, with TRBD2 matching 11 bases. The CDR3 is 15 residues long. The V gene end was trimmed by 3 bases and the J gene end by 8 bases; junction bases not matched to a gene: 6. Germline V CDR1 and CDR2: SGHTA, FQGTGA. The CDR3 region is CASSFGTSGSYEQFF. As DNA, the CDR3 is TGTGCCAGCAGCTTCGGTACTAGCGGGAGCTATGAGCAGTTCTTC.

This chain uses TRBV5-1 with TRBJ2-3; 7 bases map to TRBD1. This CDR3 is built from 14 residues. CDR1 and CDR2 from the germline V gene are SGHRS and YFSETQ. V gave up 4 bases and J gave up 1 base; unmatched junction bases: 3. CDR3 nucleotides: TGCGCCAGCAGCCCCCAGGGGGGCACAGATACGCAGTATTTT. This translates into CASSPQGGTDTQYF. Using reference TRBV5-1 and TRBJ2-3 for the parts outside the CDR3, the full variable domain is KAGVTQTPRYLIKTRGQQVTLSCSPISGHRSVSWYQQTPGQGLQFLFEYFSETQRNKGNFPGRFSGRQFSNSRSEMNVSTLELGDSALYLCASSPQGGTDTQYFGPGTRLTVL.

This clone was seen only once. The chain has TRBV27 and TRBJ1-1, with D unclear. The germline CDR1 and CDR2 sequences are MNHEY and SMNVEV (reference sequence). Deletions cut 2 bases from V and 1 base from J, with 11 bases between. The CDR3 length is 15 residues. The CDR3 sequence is CASSLGRGRNTEAFF. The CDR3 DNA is TGTGCCAGCAGTTTAGGTCGGGGTAGGAACACTGAAGCTTTCTTT.

The CDR3 sequence: CASMAGGDYGYTF. CDR3 coding DNA: TGTGCCAGCATGGCCGGTGGGGACTATGGCTACACCTTC. V usage is TRBV7-9 and J usage is TRBJ1-2; D is ambiguous. The CDR3 extends over 13 amino acids. Trimming stripped 7 bases from V and 3 bases from J, with 12 bases between. Germline assignment: CDR1 SEHNR and CDR2 FQNEAQ (reference sequence).

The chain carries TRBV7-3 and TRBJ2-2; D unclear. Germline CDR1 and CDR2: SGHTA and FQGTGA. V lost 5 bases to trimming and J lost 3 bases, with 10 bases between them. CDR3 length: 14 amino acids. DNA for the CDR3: TGTGCCAGCAGCCTTCGACAAGACACCGGGGAGCTGTTTTTT. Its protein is CASSLRQDTGELFF.

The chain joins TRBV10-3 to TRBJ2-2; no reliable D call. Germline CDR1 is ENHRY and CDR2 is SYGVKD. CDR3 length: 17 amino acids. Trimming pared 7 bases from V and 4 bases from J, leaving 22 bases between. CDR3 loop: CAITIEKGITSTGELFF. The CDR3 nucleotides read TGTGCCATCACCATAGAAAAAGGGATAACCTCCACCGGGGAGCTGTTTTTT.

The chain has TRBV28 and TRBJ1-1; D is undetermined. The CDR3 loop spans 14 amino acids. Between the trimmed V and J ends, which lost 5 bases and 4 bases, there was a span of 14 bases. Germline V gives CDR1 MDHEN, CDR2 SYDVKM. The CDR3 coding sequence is TGTGCCAGCAGTACCTATTCGTCCGGCACTGAAGCTTTCTTT. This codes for CASSTYSSGTEAFF.

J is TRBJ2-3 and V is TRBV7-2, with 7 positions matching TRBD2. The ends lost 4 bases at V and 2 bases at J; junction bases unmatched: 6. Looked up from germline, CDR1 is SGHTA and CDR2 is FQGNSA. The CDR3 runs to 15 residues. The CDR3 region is CASSSGLQNTDTQYF. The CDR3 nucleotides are TGTGCCAGCAGCTCGGGACTACAAAACACAGATACGCAGTATTTT.

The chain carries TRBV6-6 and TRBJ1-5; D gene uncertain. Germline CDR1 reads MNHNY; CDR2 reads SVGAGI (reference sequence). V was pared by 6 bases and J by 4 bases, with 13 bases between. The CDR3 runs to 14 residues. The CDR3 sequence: CASSTGEENQPQHF. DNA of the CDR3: TGTGCCAGCAGCACCGGGGAGGAAAATCAGCCCCAGCATTTT.

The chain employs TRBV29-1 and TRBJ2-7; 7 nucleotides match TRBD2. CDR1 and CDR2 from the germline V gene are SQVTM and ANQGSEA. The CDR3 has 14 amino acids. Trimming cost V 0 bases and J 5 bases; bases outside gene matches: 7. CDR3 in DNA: TGCAGCGTTGAAGAACGCGGGAGAGGTCACGAGCAGTACTTC. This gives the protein CSVEERGRGHEQYF.

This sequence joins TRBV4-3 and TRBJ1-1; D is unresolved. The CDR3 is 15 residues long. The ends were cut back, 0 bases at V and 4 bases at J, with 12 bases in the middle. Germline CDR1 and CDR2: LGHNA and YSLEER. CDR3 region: CASSQDGPAGTEAFF. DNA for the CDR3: TGCGCCAGCAGCCAAGATGGGCCGGCGGGCACTGAAGCTTTCTTT.

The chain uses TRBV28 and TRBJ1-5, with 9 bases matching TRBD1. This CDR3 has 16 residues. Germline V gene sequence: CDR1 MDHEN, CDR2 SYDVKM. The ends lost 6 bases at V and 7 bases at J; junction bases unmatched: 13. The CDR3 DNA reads TGTGCCAGCAGCTCCTTTGAGACAGGGGGTTGGCAGCCCCAGCATTTT. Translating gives CASSSFETGGWQPQHF.

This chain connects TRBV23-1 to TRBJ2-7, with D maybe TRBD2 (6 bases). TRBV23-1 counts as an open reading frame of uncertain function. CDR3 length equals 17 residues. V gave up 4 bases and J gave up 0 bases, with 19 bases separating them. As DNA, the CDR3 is TGCGCCAGCAGTCGGGGGAGGACGGACATTAGCTCCTACGAGCAGTACTTC. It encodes CASSRGRTDISSYEQYF.

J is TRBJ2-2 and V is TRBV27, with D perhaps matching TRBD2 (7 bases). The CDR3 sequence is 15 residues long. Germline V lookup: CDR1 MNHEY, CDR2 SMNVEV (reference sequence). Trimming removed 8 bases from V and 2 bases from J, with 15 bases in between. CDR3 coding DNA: TGTGCCAGCCTGAGGGGGGGAATAAACACCGGGGAGCTGTTTTTT. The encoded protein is CASLRGGINTGELFF.

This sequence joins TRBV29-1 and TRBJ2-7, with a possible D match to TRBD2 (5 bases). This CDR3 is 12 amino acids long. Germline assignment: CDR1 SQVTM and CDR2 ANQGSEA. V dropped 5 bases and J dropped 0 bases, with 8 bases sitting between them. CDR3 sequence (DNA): TGCAGCGTTAAAGGGAGCTCCTACGAGCAGTACTTC. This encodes CSVKGSSYEQYF.

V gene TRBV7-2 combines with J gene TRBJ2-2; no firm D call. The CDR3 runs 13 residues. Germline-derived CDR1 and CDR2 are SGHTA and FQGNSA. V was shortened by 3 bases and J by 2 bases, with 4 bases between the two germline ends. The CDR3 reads CASSLINTGELFF. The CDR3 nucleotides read TGTGCCAGCAGCTTGATTAACACCGGGGAGCTGTTTTTT.

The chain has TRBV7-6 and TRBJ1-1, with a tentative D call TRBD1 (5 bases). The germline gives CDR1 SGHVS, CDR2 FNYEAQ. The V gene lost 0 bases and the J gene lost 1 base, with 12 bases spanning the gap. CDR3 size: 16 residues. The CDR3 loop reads CASSLAIGGTNTEAFF. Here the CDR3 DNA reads TGTGCCAGCAGCTTAGCGATCGGGGGTACGAACACTGAAGCTTTCTTT.

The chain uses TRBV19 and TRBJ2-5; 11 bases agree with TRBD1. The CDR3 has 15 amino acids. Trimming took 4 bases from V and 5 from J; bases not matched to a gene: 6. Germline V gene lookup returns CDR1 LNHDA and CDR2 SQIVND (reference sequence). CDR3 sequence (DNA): TGTGCCAGTAGTACCGGGACAGGGGGTTCGGAGACCCAGTACTTC. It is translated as CASSTGTGGSETQYF.

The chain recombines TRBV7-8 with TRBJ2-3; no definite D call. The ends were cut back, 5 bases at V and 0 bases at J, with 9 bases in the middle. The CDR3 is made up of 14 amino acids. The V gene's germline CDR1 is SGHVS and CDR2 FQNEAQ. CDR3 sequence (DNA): TGTGCCAGCAGCCTCGTCGGAAGCACAGATACGCAGTATTTT. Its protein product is CASSLVGSTDTQYF.

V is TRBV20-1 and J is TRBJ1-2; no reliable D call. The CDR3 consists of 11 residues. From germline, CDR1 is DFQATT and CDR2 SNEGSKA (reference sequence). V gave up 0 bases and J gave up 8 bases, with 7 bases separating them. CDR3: CSARDPGGYTF. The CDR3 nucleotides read TGCAGTGCTAGAGATCCCGGGGGCTACACCTTC.

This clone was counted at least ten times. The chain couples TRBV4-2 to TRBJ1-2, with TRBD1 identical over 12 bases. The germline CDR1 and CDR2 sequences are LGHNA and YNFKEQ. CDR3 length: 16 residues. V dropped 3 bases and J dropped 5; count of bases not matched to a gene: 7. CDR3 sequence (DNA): TGTGCCAGCAGCCATGGGACAGGGGGCGAGGGTTATGGCTACACCTTC. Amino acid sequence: CASSHGTGGEGYGYTF.

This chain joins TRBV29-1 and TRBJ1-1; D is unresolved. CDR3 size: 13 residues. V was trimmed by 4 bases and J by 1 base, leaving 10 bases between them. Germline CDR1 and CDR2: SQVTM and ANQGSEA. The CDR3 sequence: CSVVGQSNTEAFF. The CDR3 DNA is TGCAGCGTTGTTGGCCAGTCGAACACTGAAGCTTTCTTT. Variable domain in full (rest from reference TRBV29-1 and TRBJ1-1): SAVISQKPSRDICQRGTSLTIQCQVDSQVTMMFWYRQQPGQSLTLIATANQGSEATYESGFVIDKFPISRPNLTFSTLTVSNMSPEDSSIYLCSVVGQSNTEAFFGQGTRLTVV.

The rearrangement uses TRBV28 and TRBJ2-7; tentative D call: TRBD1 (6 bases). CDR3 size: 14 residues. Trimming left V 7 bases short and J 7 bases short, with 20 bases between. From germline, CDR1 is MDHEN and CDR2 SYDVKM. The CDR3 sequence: CASTLRQVSGEQYF. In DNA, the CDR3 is TGTGCCAGCACCCTACGACAGGTGTCGGGTGAGCAGTACTTC.

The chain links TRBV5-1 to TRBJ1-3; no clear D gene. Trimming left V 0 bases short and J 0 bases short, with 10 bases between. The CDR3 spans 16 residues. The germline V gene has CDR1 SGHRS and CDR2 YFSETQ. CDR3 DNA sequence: TGCGCCAGCAGCTTGGGGCAGACTGGCTCTGGAAACACCATATATTTT. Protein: CASSLGQTGSGNTIYF.

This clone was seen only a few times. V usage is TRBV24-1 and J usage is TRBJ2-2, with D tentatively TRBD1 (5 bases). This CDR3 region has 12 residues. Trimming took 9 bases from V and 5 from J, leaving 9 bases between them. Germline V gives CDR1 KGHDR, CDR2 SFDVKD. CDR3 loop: CATSTDTGELFF. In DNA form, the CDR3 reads TGTGCCACCTCGACAGATACCGGGGAGCTGTTTTTT.

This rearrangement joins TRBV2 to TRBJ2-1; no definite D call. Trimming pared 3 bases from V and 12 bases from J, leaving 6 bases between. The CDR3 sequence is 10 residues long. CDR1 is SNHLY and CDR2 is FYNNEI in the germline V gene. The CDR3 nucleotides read TGTGCCAGCAGTGAGGACGGGCAGTTCTTC. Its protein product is CASSEDGQFF.

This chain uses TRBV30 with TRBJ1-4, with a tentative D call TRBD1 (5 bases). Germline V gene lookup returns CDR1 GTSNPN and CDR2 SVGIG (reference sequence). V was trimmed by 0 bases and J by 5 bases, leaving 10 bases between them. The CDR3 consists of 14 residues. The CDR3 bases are TGTGCCTGGAGTGTTGGGGGATCGAATGAAAAACTGTTTTTT. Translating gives CAWSVGGSNEKLFF.

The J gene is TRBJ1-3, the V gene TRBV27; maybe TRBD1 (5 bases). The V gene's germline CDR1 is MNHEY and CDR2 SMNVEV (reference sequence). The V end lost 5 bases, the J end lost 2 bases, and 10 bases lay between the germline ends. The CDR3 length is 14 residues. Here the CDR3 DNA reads TGTGCCAGCAGTCCCGGCAGGGCTGGAAACACCATATATTTT. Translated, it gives CASSPGRAGNTIYF.